This T cell receptor beta chain was sequenced during a study of identical twins. Trimming removed 4 bases from V and 4 bases from J, with 10 bases in between. CDR1 is SQVTM, CDR2 ANQGSEA, per germline. The CDR3 sequence is 12 residues long. The study's findings and limits: Rather than following the same donors, the conclusions depended on cross-sectional statistical analysis.

A single record per CDR3 protein comes from TCRdb applying MiXCR to the 5' RACE reads. The data contain about 1.7 million distinct CDR3 sequences, about 30% of them singletons. This clonotype showed up just a few times. The antigen remains undetermined. A clone one base away is much larger, so this may be a read error. What was sequenced was cord blood. The chain links TRBV29-1 to TRBJ1-2; a weak D match, TRBD1 (5 bases). The source is a newborn girl in good health. CDR3 coding DNA: TGCAGCGTTGCGGAGGGGTGCTATGGCTACACCTTC. Translation gives CSVAEGCYGYTF.